The rows below give T cell receptor beta chains drawn from one sample of a study of blood T cells in healthy people across ages. One entry per CDR3 protein, called by TCRdb with MiXCR from the 5' RACE reads. This sample has 660,000 or so distinct CDR3 sequences, with approximately 50% found just once. Sequenced: blood. The receptors derive from a man in his sixties in good health. Each CDR3 is given with its conserved first and last residue. D genes are given only for firm matches. Clone sizes are given selectively: once, few, many, or a class where the clone is expanded.

d_call clone_size j_call v_call cdr3_nt cdr3_aa
TRBD1 NA TRBJ1-1 TRBV7-2 TGTGCCAGCAGCCAGGGAATACAGGGGGGGAACACTGAAGCTTTCTTT CASSQGIQGGNTEAFF
NA NA TRBJ2-5 TRBV5-1 TGCGCCAGCAGCTTGGGGGGCGGAGACCAAGAGACCCAGTACTTC CASSLGGGDQETQYF
NA NA TRBJ2-2 TRBV3-1 TGTGCCAGCAGCTGGGCGGGGAGCACCGGGGAGCTGTTTTTT CASSWAGSTGELFF
NA NA TRBJ2-5 TRBV28 TGTGCCAGCAGTACCTTGGACAGCTCTCAAGAGACCCAGTACTTC CASSTLDSSQETQYF
TRBD1 few TRBJ2-1 TRBV13 TGTGCCAGCAGCTTAGAAGGGACAGGGTTGAATGAGCAGTTCTTC CASSLEGTGLNEQFF
TRBD2 few TRBJ2-5 TRBV6-5 TGTGCCAGCAGTTATTTGGGACTAGCGGGGGGGAAAGAGACCCAGTACTTC CASSYLGLAGGKETQYF
NA NA TRBJ2-1 TRBV20-1 TGCAGTGCTAGAGATTCCAGGGGGGCTCGGAATGAGCAGTTCTTC CSARDSRGARNEQFF
TRBD2 NA TRBJ2-1 TRBV4-2 TGTGCCAGCAGCCCGGGACTAGCGGAAAACAAGGAGCAGTTCTTC CASSPGLAENKEQFF
NA NA TRBJ1-5 TRBV28 TGTGCCAGCAGTTCATACGGGCGCTCCGGGGGCAATCAGCCCCAGCATTTT CASSSYGRSGGNQPQHF
TRBD2 NA TRBJ2-5 TRBV7-2 TGTGCCACGACGTGGCGGGAGAATCTCCAAGAGACCCAGTACTTC CATTWRENLQETQYF
NA few TRBJ1-2 TRBV29-1 TGCAGCGTTGAAGATCGAGGGAGGTACTATGGCTACACCTTC CSVEDRGRYYGYTF
TRBD2 NA TRBJ2-2 TRBV6-6 TGTGCCAGCGGGCCTAGCGGGGGGGCGAGAACCGGGGAGCTGTTTTTT CASGPSGGARTGELFF
NA NA TRBJ1-4 TRBV28 TGTGCCGGCAATAAACCGGGGCCCGGACTGTTTTTT CAGNKPGPGLFF
TRBD1 NA TRBJ1-2 TRBV6-1 TGTGCCAGCAGTGAAGGGAGGGACAGGGCTGGCTACACCTTC CASSEGRDRAGYTF
NA NA TRBJ2-7 TRBV6-1 TGTGCCAGCAGTGTGGTCACAGGGATATCCTACGAGCAGTACTTC CASSVVTGISYEQYF
NA NA TRBJ2-7 TRBV7-9 TGTGCCAGCAGAGAAACCGGGCCCCCCTACAAGCAGTACTTC CASRETGPPYKQYF
NA NA TRBJ1-2 TRBV6-5 TGTGCCAGCAGTTACGTGGGGGCTAACTATGGCTACACCTTC CASSYVGANYGYTF
NA NA TRBJ2-5 TRBV10-2 TGCGCCAGCAGTGAGACTAGGGGGAGGGAGACCCAGTACTTC CASSETRGRETQYF
NA NA TRBJ2-3 TRBV29-1 TGCAGCGTCGGGGGTGGGAATTGGGCAGATACGCAGTATTTT CSVGGGNWADTQYF
TRBD1 NA TRBJ2-5 TRBV20-1 TGCAGTGCTAGAACACGAATGGACAGGGGGCACGAGACCCAGTACTTC CSARTRMDRGHETQYF
NA few TRBJ2-6 TRBV15 TGTGCCACCAGCAGAGTTCCTAGCTTAACTGGGGCCAACGTCCTGACTTTC CATSRVPSLTGANVLTF
NA NA TRBJ1-5 TRBV5-1 TGCGCCAGCAGCTTGGACAGGGCAGACCAGCCCCAGCATTTT CASSLDRADQPQHF
TRBD1 few TRBJ1-6 TRBV5-1 TGCGCCAGCAGCTTGGAGGGGGCCGGAGTTGATTCACCCCTCCACTTT CASSLEGAGVDSPLHF
TRBD2 NA TRBJ2-3 TRBV4-1 TGCGCCAGCAGCCAAGATCCGGGGCGGGGGGTCACAGATACGCAGTATTTT CASSQDPGRGVTDTQYF
TRBD1 NA TRBJ2-1 TRBV5-1 TGCGCCAGCAGCTTGGCCGGGGGGACAGGGGGAGATGAGCAGTTCTTC CASSLAGGTGGDEQFF
TRBD1 NA TRBJ2-1 TRBV29-1 TGCAGCGGCCGGGACAGGGCCCCCAATGTGCAGTTCTTC CSGRDRAPNVQFF
NA NA TRBJ2-3 TRBV20-1 TGCAGTGCTAGAGATTGGGGCTCCGGGACGGGACTCACAGATACGCAGTATTTT CSARDWGSGTGLTDTQYF
NA NA TRBJ2-6 TRBV6-5 TGTGCCAGCAGTTACGCAAGCTCTGGGGCCAACGTCCTGACTTTC CASSYASSGANVLTF
TRBD1 NA TRBJ2-1 TRBV4-2 TGTGCCAGCAGCCCTTCGCTGGGACAGGCGGACGATGAGCAGTTCTTC CASSPSLGQADDEQFF
NA once TRBJ2-7 TRBV12-1 TGTGCCAGCAGTCCCGGGGCCGAGGGGGTAATCTCCTACGAGCAGTACTTC CASSPGAEGVISYEQYF
NA NA TRBJ1-5 TRBV7-9 TGTGCCAGCAGCTTAGGTCCCCCTGGGAGCAATCAGCCCCAGCATTTT CASSLGPPGSNQPQHF
NA NA TRBJ1-1 TRBV20-1 TGCAGTGCTAGAGATTACCGGAGCGGGAACATTGAAGCTTTCTTT CSARDYRSGNIEAFF
NA few TRBJ2-5 TRBV6-2/TRBV6-3 TGTGCCAGCAGTGACTTGACCCAGTACCAAGAGACCCAGTACTTC CASSDLTQYQETQYF
TRBD2 NA TRBJ2-7 TRBV7-2 TGTGCCAGCAGCTTAGAGGGTAGCGGGGGTTACAACGAGCAGTACTTC CASSLEGSGGYNEQYF
TRBD2 few TRBJ2-5 TRBV7-2 TGTGCCAGCAGAACTGGTTTAGCGGGGGGGCCCCAAGAGACCCAGTACTTC CASRTGLAGGPQETQYF
NA NA TRBJ2-5 TRBV12-3/TRBV12-4 TGTGCCAGCACCACCTACGGGGGAGAGACCCAGTACTTC CASTTYGGETQYF
TRBD1 few TRBJ1-4 TRBV5-1 TGCGCCAGCACCCGGACAGGGTGGAATGAAAAACTGTTTTTT CASTRTGWNEKLFF
TRBD2 NA TRBJ2-1 TRBV10-2 TGCGCCAGCAGCCCCTCTAGCGGGGGCATCAATGAGCAGTTCTTC CASSPSSGGINEQFF
NA once TRBJ1-1 TRBV10-3 TGTGCCGTCAGTGCCGGACAGATGAACACTGAAGCTTTCTTT CAVSAGQMNTEAFF
NA NA TRBJ2-6 TRBV10-3 TGTGCCATCAGTGAGTCTCGAGGTACCTCTGGGGCCAACGTCCTGACTTTC CAISESRGTSGANVLTF
NA few TRBJ1-6 TRBV7-2 TGTGCCAGCAGCACGAGACAATCACCCCTCCACTTT CASSTRQSPLHF
TRBD1 NA TRBJ2-5 TRBV24-1 TGTGCCACCGGGACAGGGGGCGAAGAGACCCAGTACTTC CATGTGGEETQYF
TRBD2 many TRBJ2-5 TRBV5-1 TGCGCCAGCAGCCCTAGCGGGGCAGAGACCCAGTACTTC CASSPSGAETQYF
NA NA TRBJ2-6 TRBV5-1 TGCGCCAGCAGCTTTCTTGTCTCTGGGGCCAACGTCCTGCCTTTC CASSFLVSGANVLPF
NA NA TRBJ1-1 TRBV10-1 TGCGCCAGCAGACCTAGCGGGAACACTGAAGCTTTCTTT CASRPSGNTEAFF
TRBD2 NA TRBJ2-1 TRBV27 TGTGCCAGCAGACTAGCGGGTGGCGATGAGCAGTTCTTC CASRLAGGDEQFF
NA NA TRBJ2-7 TRBV3-1 TGTGCCGGCAGCCAAGTCCTAGCGTACGAGCAGTACTTC CAGSQVLAYEQYF
NA few TRBJ2-7 TRBV3-1 TGTGCCAGCAGCCCCAACAAAGCGGGCGAGCAGTACTTC CASSPNKAGEQYF
TRBD1 NA TRBJ1-1 TRBV20-1 TGCAGTGCCACCGGGACAGGTTCGAACACTGAAGCTTTCTTT CSATGTGSNTEAFF
NA NA TRBJ2-3 TRBV5-6 TGTGCCAGCAGCTTTGGGGGGGCTAGCACAGATACGCAGTATTTT CASSFGGASTDTQYF
NA NA TRBJ1-2 TRBV28 TGTGCCAGCAGTCCCGGACAGCCTGGGGATGGCTACACCTTC CASSPGQPGDGYTF
TRBD2 many TRBJ2-1 TRBV29-1 TGCAGCGTTGAAGACGTCGAGACTAGCGGGGTCAATGAGCAGTTCTTC CSVEDVETSGVNEQFF
NA few TRBJ2-7 TRBV29-1 TGCAGCTCATCGCCTCACTACGAGCAGTACTTC CSSSPHYEQYF